The 7 T cell receptor beta chains listed next were all sequenced from one sample in a study of blood T cell repertoires in COVID-19. Clones were sequenced by immunoSEQ multiplex PCR, and TCRdb holds only the in-frame ones, with some missing. The sample has some 200,000 clones, 75% to 90% seen once; the top ten hold around 8%. The specimen sequenced was peripheral blood. The receptors here all came from a woman between 55 and 75 years old with acute or convalescent COVID-19.

The CDR3 region is CASSTDPRGEQYV. As DNA, the CDR3 is TGTGCCAGCAGCACGGACCCCCGGGGCGAGCAGTACGTC. The chain uses TRBV5-4 and TRBJ2-7, with D possibly TRBD2 on 5 matching bases. CDR3 length: 13 amino acids. Trimming removed 4 bases at V and 6 bases at J, with 14 bases between. Germline loops: CDR1 SGHNT, CDR2 YYREEE (reference sequence).

A single count supports this clone. This chain uses TRBV27 with TRBJ1-2; D is perhaps TRBD1 (6 bases). With 1 base removed from V and 0 bases from J, the gap between germline ends came to 9 bases. The CDR3 extends over 15 amino acids. The germline V gene has CDR1 MNHEY and CDR2 SMNVEV (reference sequence). CDR3 sequence: CASSLLTGPNYGYTF. The CDR3 DNA reads TGTGCCAGCAGTTTATTGACAGGTCCTAACTATGGCTACACCTTC.

This rearrangement joins TRBV3-1 (or the pseudogene TRBV3-2) to TRBJ2-1; 10 positions match TRBD2. CDR3 length: 16 amino acids. Germline trimming cut 4 bases from V and 2 bases from J; bases unmatched to any gene: 5. Germline V gives CDR1 LGHDT, CDR2 YNNKEL (reference sequence). The CDR3 protein is CASSLSGRGAYNEQFF. The DNA for the CDR3 is TGTGCCAGCAGCCTCAGCGGGAGGGGGGCCTACAATGAGCAGTTCTTC.

V usage is TRBV3-1 (or the pseudogene TRBV3-2) and J usage is TRBJ1-1; no reliable D call. This CDR3 comprises 13 residues. Trimming shortened V by 4 bases and J by 0 bases, and 6 bases separated the two germline ends. CDR1 is LGHDT and CDR2 is YNNKEL in the germline V gene (reference sequence). CDR3 amino acids: CASSRLLNTEAFF. Written as DNA, the CDR3 is TGTGCCAGCAGCCGGCTGTTGAACACTGAAGCTTTCTTT.

CDR3 bases: TGTGCCAGCAGGGCTGGTTTCGGGGAGACCCAGTACTTC. This encodes CASRAGFGETQYF. The chain links TRBV6-5 to TRBJ2-5; D call uncertain. Trimming left V 6 bases short and J 5 bases short, with 13 bases between. The V gene's germline CDR1 is MNHEY and CDR2 SVGAGI. The CDR3 has 13 amino acids.

J is TRBJ2-2 and V is TRBV6-2 or TRBV6-3; 8 bases map to TRBD2. V lost 0 bases, J lost 3 bases, and 6 bases stayed unmatched. The CDR3 covers 17 residues. Germline V lookup: CDR1 MNHEY, CDR2 SVGEGT. The CDR3 loop is CASSYSRGLGYTGELFF. In DNA form, the CDR3 reads TGTGCCAGCAGTTACTCGCGGGGACTAGGTTACACCGGGGAGCTGTTTTTT.

This clone was observed a single time. The chain is built from TRBV19 and TRBJ2-1; D is perhaps TRBD2 (5 bases). Trimming took off 3 bases at V and 6 bases at J, with 6 bases between the two ends. This CDR3 region has 12 residues. Germline assignment: CDR1 LNHDA and CDR2 SQIVND (reference sequence). This CDR3 is CASSIAGNEQFF. The CDR3 DNA is TGTGCCAGTAGTATCGCGGGCAATGAGCAGTTCTTC.